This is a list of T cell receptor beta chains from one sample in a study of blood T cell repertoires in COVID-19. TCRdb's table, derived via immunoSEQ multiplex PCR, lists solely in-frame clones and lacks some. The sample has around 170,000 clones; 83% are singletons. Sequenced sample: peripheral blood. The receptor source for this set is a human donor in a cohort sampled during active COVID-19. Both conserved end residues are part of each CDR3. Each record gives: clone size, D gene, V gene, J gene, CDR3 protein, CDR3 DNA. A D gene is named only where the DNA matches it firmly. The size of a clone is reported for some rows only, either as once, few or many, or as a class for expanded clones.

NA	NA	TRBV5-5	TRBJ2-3	CASSLQEVETDTQYF	TGTGCCAGCAGCTTGCAAGAGGTGGAGACAGATACGCAGTATTTT
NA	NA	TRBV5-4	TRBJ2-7	CASSLPDSYEQYF	TGTGCCAGCAGCTTACCGGACAGCTACGAGCAGTACTTC
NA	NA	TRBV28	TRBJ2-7	CASRGTGTKTYEQYF	TGTGCCAGCCGGGGAACCGGGACAAAAACCTACGAGCAGTACTTC
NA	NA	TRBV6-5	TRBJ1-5	CANAWGSGNQPQHF	TGTGCCAACGCTTGGGGCTCGGGCAATCAGCCCCAGCATTTT
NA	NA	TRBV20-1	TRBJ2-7	CSARGPGEQYF	TGCAGTGCTAGAGGGCCGGGCGAGCAGTACTTC
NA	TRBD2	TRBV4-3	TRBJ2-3	CASSQEAGGPWDTQYF	TGCGCCAGCAGCCAAGAGGCGGGAGGGCCGTGGGATACGCAGTATTTT
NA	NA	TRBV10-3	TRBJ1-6	CAISERQGGSPLHF	TGTGCCATCAGTGAAAGGCAGGGAGGATCACCCCTCCACTTT
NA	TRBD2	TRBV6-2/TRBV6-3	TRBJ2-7	CASSYRLAVSYEQYF	TGTGCCAGCAGTTACAGACTAGCGGTTTCCTACGAGCAGTACTTC
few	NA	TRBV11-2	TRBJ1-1	CASSLDGRGASTEAFF	TGTGCCAGCAGCTTAGATGGGAGGGGGGCGAGCACTGAAGCTTTCTTT
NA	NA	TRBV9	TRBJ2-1	CASSVVGAGNEQFF	TGTGCCAGCAGCGTAGTTGGGGCTGGCAATGAGCAGTTCTTC
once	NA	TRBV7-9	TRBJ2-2	CASSLARRGQGNTGELFF	TGTGCCAGCAGCTTAGCGCGGAGGGGTCAGGGGAACACCGGGGAGCTGTTTTTT
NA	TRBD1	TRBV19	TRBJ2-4	CASSIVGTGENIQYF	TGTGCCAGTAGTATAGTAGGGACAGGGGAAAACATTCAGTACTTC
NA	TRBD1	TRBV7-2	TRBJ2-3	CASSLLGQGSDTQYF	TGTGCCAGCAGCTTACTCGGACAGGGGTCAGATACGCAGTATTTT
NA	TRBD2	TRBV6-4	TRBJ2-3	CASSERAGEPTDTQYF	TGTGCCAGCAGTGAACGAGCGGGAGAACCCACAGATACGCAGTATTTT
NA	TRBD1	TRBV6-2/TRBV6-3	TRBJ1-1	CASSPQGFPEAFF	TGTGCCAGCAGTCCACAGGGGTTTCCTGAAGCTTTCTTT
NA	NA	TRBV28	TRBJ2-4	CASSLQVVAKNIQYF	TGTGCCAGCAGTTTACAGGTTGTAGCCAAAAACATTCAGTACTTC
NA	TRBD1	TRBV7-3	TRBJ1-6	CASSPDRASPLHF	TGTGCCAGCAGCCCGGACAGGGCTTCACCCCTCCACTTT
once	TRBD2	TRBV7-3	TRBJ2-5	CASSLGASGRGQETQYF	TGTGCCAGCAGCTTAGGGGCTAGCGGGAGGGGACAAGAGACCCAGTACTTC
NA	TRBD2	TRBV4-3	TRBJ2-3	CASSLGHRTSGRAGTDTQYF	TGCGCCAGCAGCCTGGGACACCGGACTAGCGGGAGGGCCGGGACAGATACGCAGTATTTT
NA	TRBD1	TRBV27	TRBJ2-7	CASSLQGADEQYF	TGTGCCAGCAGCTTACAGGGGGCAGACGAGCAGTACTTC
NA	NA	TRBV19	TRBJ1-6	CATKTDYNSPLHF	TGTGCCACCAAGACAGATTATAATTCACCCCTCCACTTT